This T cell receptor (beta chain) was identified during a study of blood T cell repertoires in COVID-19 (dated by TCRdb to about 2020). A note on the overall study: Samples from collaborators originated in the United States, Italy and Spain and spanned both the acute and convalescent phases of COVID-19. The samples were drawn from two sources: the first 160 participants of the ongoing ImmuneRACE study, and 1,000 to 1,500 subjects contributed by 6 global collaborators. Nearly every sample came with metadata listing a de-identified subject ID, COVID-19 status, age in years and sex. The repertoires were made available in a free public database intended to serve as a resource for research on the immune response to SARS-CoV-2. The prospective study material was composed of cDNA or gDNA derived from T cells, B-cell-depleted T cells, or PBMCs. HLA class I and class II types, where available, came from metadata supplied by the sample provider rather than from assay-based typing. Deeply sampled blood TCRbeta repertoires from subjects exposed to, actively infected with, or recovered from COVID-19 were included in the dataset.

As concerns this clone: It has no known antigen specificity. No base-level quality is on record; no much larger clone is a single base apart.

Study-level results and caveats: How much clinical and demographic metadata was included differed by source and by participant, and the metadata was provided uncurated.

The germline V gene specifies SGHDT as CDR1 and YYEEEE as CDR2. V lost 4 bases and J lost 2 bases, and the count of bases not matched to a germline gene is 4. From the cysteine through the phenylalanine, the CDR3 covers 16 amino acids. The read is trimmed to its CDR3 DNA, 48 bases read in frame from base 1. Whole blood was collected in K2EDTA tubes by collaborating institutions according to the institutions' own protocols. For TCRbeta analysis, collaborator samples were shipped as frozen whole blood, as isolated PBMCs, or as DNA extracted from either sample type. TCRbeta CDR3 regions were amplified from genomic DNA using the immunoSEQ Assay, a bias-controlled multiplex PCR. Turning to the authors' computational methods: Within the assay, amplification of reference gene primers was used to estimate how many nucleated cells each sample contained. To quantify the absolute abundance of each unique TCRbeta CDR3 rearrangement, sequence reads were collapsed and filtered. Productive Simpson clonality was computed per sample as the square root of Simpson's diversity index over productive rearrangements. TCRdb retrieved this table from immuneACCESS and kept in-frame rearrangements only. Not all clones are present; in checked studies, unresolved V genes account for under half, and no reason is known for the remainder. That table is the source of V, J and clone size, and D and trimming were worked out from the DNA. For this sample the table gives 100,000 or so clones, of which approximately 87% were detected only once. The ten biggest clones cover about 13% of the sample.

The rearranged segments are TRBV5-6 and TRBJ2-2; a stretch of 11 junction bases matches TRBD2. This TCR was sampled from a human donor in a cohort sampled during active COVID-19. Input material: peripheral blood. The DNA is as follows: TGTGCCAGCAGCGGGGGACTAGCGGAAAACACCGGGGAGCTGTTTTTT. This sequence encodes CASSGGLAENTGELFF. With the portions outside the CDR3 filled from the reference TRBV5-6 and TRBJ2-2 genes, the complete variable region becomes DAGVTQSPTHLIKTRGQQVTLRCSPKSGHDTVSWYQQALGQGPQFIFQYYEEEERQRGNFPDRFSGHQFPNYSSELNVNALLLGDSALYLCASSGGLAENTGELFFGEGSRLTVL.